Below are 12 T cell receptor beta chains sequenced from a single sample in a study of T cells after yellow fever vaccination. TCRdb independently ran MiXCR on the 5' RACE reads; one entry per CDR3 protein. Of about 360,000 distinct CDR3 sequences in the sample, around 6.4% are singletons; the top ten hold approximately 16%. Sequences were derived from PBMCs, sampled 5 days after the yellow fever booster vaccination. Receptors were obtained from a young man who received the YFV17D yellow fever vaccine.

This clonotype was recorded at least ten times. The chain joins TRBV2 to TRBJ2-6; 7 positions agree with TRBD2. The CDR3 spans 17 residues. V dropped 2 bases and J dropped 4; count of bases not matched to a gene: 8. Germline lookup yields CDR1 SNHLY and CDR2 FYNNEI. The CDR3 region is CASSERAGVLGANVLTF. The DNA of the CDR3 is TGTGCCAGCAGTGAAAGGGCGGGAGTTCTGGGGGCCAACGTCCTGACTTTC.

Many counts were recorded for this clonotype. This rearrangement joins TRBV5-1 to TRBJ1-1, with D uncertain. CDR1 and CDR2 (germline): SGHRS, YFSETQ. V dropped 2 bases and J dropped 2 bases, with 7 bases sitting between them. CDR3 length equals 13 residues. The CDR3: CASSFGDNTEAFF. The CDR3 nucleotides read TGCGCCAGCAGCTTTGGCGATAACACTGAAGCTTTCTTT.

There are a few counts of this clonotype. The chain joins TRBV20-1 to TRBJ1-4; TRBD1 agrees at 7 bases. The CDR3 has 14 residues. With 4 bases clipped from V and 7 bases from J, the junction kept 9 bases outside the gene matches. Germline CDR1 is DFQATT and CDR2 is SNEGSKA (reference sequence). The CDR3 reads CSATDRVQGEKLFF. CDR3 DNA: TGCAGTGCTACAGACAGGGTTCAGGGTGAAAAACTGTTTTTT.

The gene calls are TRBV6-5 and TRBJ2-1; TRBD2 is a possible D gene (5 bases). Trimming took off 2 bases at V and 6 bases at J, with 5 bases between the two ends. The CDR3 has 12 residues. Per the germline V gene, CDR1 is MNHEY and CDR2 is SVGAGI. The CDR3 sequence is CASSYAGNEQFF. The CDR3 coding sequence is TGTGCCAGCAGTTACGCGGGCAATGAGCAGTTCTTC.

This clonotype was counted ten times or more. The chain carries TRBV25-1 and TRBJ1-2, with unresolved D. Germline loops: CDR1 MGHDK, CDR2 SYGVNS. The CDR3 is 11 residues long. The V gene lost 8 bases and the J gene lost 4 bases, with 8 bases spanning the gap. Here the CDR3 reads CASSRIYGYTF. DNA of the CDR3: TGTGCCAGCTCCAGAATCTATGGCTACACCTTC.

V usage is TRBV20-1 and J usage is TRBJ1-1; D is uncertain. CDR3 size: 10 residues. Germline V gene sequence: CDR1 DFQATT, CDR2 SNEGSKA (reference sequence). V lost 3 bases, J lost 10 bases, and 9 bases lay in between. The CDR3 DNA follows: TGCAGTGCTAGTGGGAATGGAGCTTTCTTT. It specifies CSASGNGAFF.

This rearrangement joins TRBV6-2 or TRBV6-3 to TRBJ2-7; either TRBD1 or TRBD2 may supply D (5 bases each). This CDR3 has 17 amino acids. The germline V gene encodes CDR1 MNHEY and CDR2 SVGEGT. The V end was cut by 7 bases, the J end by 2 bases, with 24 bases between. This chain's CDR3 is CASIRFSSGAKAYEQYF. DNA for the CDR3: TGTGCCAGCATTCGATTCTCGTCCGGGGCAAAGGCCTACGAGCAGTACTTC.

The CDR3 protein is CASSLSRLNTEAFF. The CDR3 DNA is TGTGCCAGCAGTTTATCGCGTCTAAACACTGAAGCTTTCTTT. This sequence joins TRBV27 and TRBJ1-1; D uncertain. V was pared by 0 bases and J by 2 bases, with 7 bases between. The germline CDR1 and CDR2 sequences are MNHEY and SMNVEV (reference sequence). The CDR3 runs to 14 residues.

This rearrangement joins TRBV20-1 to TRBJ2-7; TRBD2 matches 8 bases. V dropped 1 base and J dropped 0; count of bases not matched to a gene: 2. The CDR3 has 14 residues. In germline, CDR1 is DFQATT, CDR2 SNEGSKA (reference sequence). The CDR3 reads CSARVAGLSYEQYF. CDR3 sequence (DNA): TGCAGTGCTAGAGTAGCGGGACTCTCCTACGAGCAGTACTTC.

This clonotype was counted between two and nine times. This chain connects TRBV30 to TRBJ2-7; D is perhaps TRBD1 (6 bases). Germline CDR1 is GTSNPN and CDR2 is SVGIG (reference sequence). V was cut by 4 bases and J by 6 bases, with 19 bases left in between. This CDR3 spans 14 amino acids. The CDR3 here is CAWNRDTVGREQYF. The CDR3 bases are TGTGCCTGGAACCGGGACACCGTAGGGCGCGAGCAGTACTTC.

This clonotype was detected a few times. The chain is built from TRBV27 and TRBJ2-3; maybe TRBD2 (7 bases). This CDR3 is 14 amino acids long. Germline V gene lookup returns CDR1 MNHEY and CDR2 SMNVEV (reference sequence). V was shortened by 5 bases and J by 2 bases, with 11 bases between the two germline ends. CDR3 protein: CASSIAGATDTQYF. For the CDR3, the DNA is TGTGCCAGCAGTATCGCGGGGGCCACAGATACGCAGTATTTT.

V is TRBV20-1 and J is TRBJ2-2; TRBD2 matches at 10 bases. The CDR3 sequence is 13 residues long. J gave up 6 bases and V 4 bases, and 2 bases lay outside the gene matches. CDR1 is DFQATT, CDR2 SNEGSKA, per germline (reference sequence). The DNA for the CDR3 is TGCAGTGCTAAAGCGGGAGGGTCCGGGGAGCTGTTTTTT. Amino acids: CSAKAGGSGELFF.